Listed below are T cell receptor beta chains from one sample, sequenced in a study of T cell repertoires in cytomegalovirus infection. MiXCR, run by TCRdb on the reads, gives a single entry per CDR3 protein. Among 200,000 or so distinct CDR3 sequences listed, roughly a fifth were seen once. Sequenced: PBMCs. The receptors were gathered from a human donor in good health (CMV status not recorded). Some clones in this sample may be carry-over from other donors' samples. Both conserved end residues are part of each CDR3. The order of the fields is J gene, clone size, V gene, D gene, CDR3 DNA, CDR3 protein. The D gene is left open where the match is weak. Clone sizes are given selectively: once, few, many, or a class where the clone is expanded.

TRBJ2-1 | . | TRBV29-1 | . | TGCAGCGGCCATCCGTCCAATGAGCAGTTCTTC | CSGHPSNEQFF
TRBJ1-1 | few | TRBV30 | TRBD1 | TGTGCCTGGGGACAGGGGGACGGGGAAGCTTTCTTT | CAWGQGDGEAFF
TRBJ1-5 | few | TRBV19 | . | TGTGCCAGTAATCTAGAGGGCTCCAACAATCAGCCCCAGCATTTT | CASNLEGSNNQPQHF
TRBJ2-5 | many | TRBV6-1 | TRBD2 | TGTGCCAGCAGTGAGGGGAGGATAGCGGGGACCCAAGAGACCCAGTACTTC | CASSEGRIAGTQETQYF
TRBJ1-3 | few | TRBV7-9 | . | TGTGCCAGCAGCCCCAAAGAGGGGGATGTAAACACCATATATTTT | CASSPKEGDVNTIYF
TRBJ2-3 | many | TRBV20-1 | TRBD2 | TGCAGTGCCCCGGGACTAGCGGGGCGCACAGATACGCAGTATTTT | CSAPGLAGRTDTQYF
TRBJ1-2 | few | TRBV6-5 | . | TGTGCCAGCAGTTACTCGGGGACCGAGTATGGCTACACCTTC | CASSYSGTEYGYTF
TRBJ2-2 | few | TRBV7-3 | TRBD1 | TGTGCCAGCACCACATACAGGGGCGGGGAGCTGTTTTTT | CASTTYRGGELFF
TRBJ1-1 | . | TRBV19 | . | TGTGCCAGCGCCGGAAGGGGCGCATACACTGAAGCTTTCTTT | CASAGRGAYTEAFF
TRBJ2-1 | few | TRBV5-5 | . | TGTGCCAGCACCGGAGGGGTGGTGGAGGGATACAATGAGCAGTTCTTC | CASTGGVVEGYNEQFF
TRBJ2-7 | many | TRBV7-2 | TRBD2 | TGTGCCAGCAGCCGCAGGGGCGGGAGGGCTTACGAGCAGTACTTC | CASSRRGGRAYEQYF
TRBJ2-5 | . | TRBV6-2/TRBV6-3 | . | TGTGCCAGCAGGGACACCACGGAGACCCAGTACTTC | CASRDTTETQYF
TRBJ1-1 | once | TRBV11-3 | . | TGTGCCAGCAGCCCCCTTGCGAGCACTGAAGCTTTCTTT | CASSPLASTEAFF
TRBJ1-1 | . | TRBV20-1 | TRBD1 | TGCAGTGCTAGACCGACGACAGGGTCAGCCACTGAAGCTTTCTTT | CSARPTTGSATEAFF
TRBJ1-1 | . | TRBV30 | . | TGTGCCTGGAGCGCGGGTATGAACACTGAAGCTTTCTTT | CAWSAGMNTEAFF
TRBJ2-7 | . | TRBV5-6 | TRBD1 | TGTGCCAGCAGTATTTACGGGACAGGGAGTTACGAGCAGTACTTC | CASSIYGTGSYEQYF
TRBJ2-2 | . | TRBV7-9 | . | TGTGCCAGCAGCCCCCCTTTGACCGGGGAGCTGTTTTTT | CASSPPLTGELFF
TRBJ1-1 | once | TRBV18 | TRBD1 | TGTGCCAGCTCACCCGGACAGGCTGCATACGGCACTGAAGCTTTCTTT | CASSPGQAAYGTEAFF
TRBJ1-1 | . | TRBV6-2/TRBV6-3 | . | TGTGCCAGCAGTTACTCGGCCGGAAAGATGAACACTGAAGCTTTCTTT | CASSYSAGKMNTEAFF
TRBJ1-5 | few | TRBV2 | . | TGTGCCAGCAGTGAAGCGCTTCTGGGCCTCAATCAGCCCCAGCATTTT | CASSEALLGLNQPQHF
TRBJ2-3 | . | TRBV5-1 | TRBD1 | TGCGCCAGCAGCTTTGGACAGGGGGGGACAGATACGCAGTATTTT | CASSFGQGGTDTQYF
TRBJ2-7 | . | TRBV7-2 | . | TGTGCCAGCAGCTCAGTCCCAGGCTCCTACGAGCAGAACTTC | CASSSVPGSYEQNF
TRBJ2-1 | many | TRBV7-9 | TRBD2 | TGTGCCAGCAGCTCCGAAGGTTCGGGGGGGGTCTGGGATGAGCAGTTCTTC | CASSSEGSGGVWDEQFF
TRBJ1-2 | . | TRBV7-6 | TRBD1 | TGTGCCAGCATCGCCTCACAGGGGGGGTATGGCTACACCTTC | CASIASQGGYGYTF
TRBJ2-1 | . | TRBV5-8 | TRBD1 | TGTGCCAGCAGCTGGAGGACAGGGAACTCCTACAATGAGCAGTTCTTC | CASSWRTGNSYNEQFF
TRBJ2-3 | many | TRBV5-1 | TRBD2 | TGCGCCAGCAGCTTGGTAGCGGGGGGCACCACAGATACGCAGTATTTT | CASSLVAGGTTDTQYF
TRBJ1-1 | few | TRBV6-6 | . | TGTGCCAGCAGCCTATCCTATAGGGACACTGAAGCTTTCTTT | CASSLSYRDTEAFF
TRBJ2-1 | . | TRBV19 | TRBD2 | TGTGCCAGTAGTTTAACTAGCGATTCCTACAATGAGCAGTTCTTC | CASSLTSDSYNEQFF
TRBJ2-2 | few | TRBV6-5 | TRBD2 | TGTGCCAGCAGTTACCGTCCAGCGGGAGCAACCAACACCGGGGAGCTGTTTTTT | CASSYRPAGATNTGELFF
TRBJ1-6 | few | TRBV3-1 | TRBD1 | TGTGCCAGCAGCCAAGTAGGCAGGGGGCGAAATAATTCACCCCTCCACTTT | CASSQVGRGRNNSPLHF
TRBJ2-7 | few | TRBV10-3 | . | TGTGCCATGGGAAGGGGGATTTGGGAGCAGTACTTC | CAMGRGIWEQYF
TRBJ1-1 | few | TRBV29-1 | TRBD1 | TGCAGCACCGATGGACAGGGGGGAACTGAAGCTTTCTTT | CSTDGQGGTEAFF
TRBJ1-2 | few | TRBV19 | . | TGTGCCAGTAGCCCACCAGTGACTTTCTCCGCGGATGGCTACACCTTC | CASSPPVTFSADGYTF
TRBJ2-7 | many | TRBV7-2 | . | TGTGCCAGCAGTTTCGGGGGAGCAAAGGACGAGCAGTACTTC | CASSFGGAKDEQYF
TRBJ2-5 | . | TRBV5-1 | TRBD2 | TGCGCCAGCAGCTCCGGGACTAGCGGGGCCCAAGAGACCCAGTACTTC | CASSSGTSGAQETQYF
TRBJ2-5 | many | TRBV7-2 | TRBD2 | TGTGCCAGCAGCTTAAATTTCGGGGGGAAGGAGACCCAGTACTTC | CASSLNFGGKETQYF
TRBJ2-7 | few | TRBV12-3/TRBV12-4 | . | TGTGCCAGCAGTTCTGGGAGTCGGAACTACGAGCAGTACTTC | CASSSGSRNYEQYF
TRBJ2-6 | . | TRBV28 | . | TGTGCCAGCAGTACCAGGGGTACCAACGTCCTGACTTTC | CASSTRGTNVLTF
TRBJ1-4 | . | TRBV14 | . | TGTGCCAGCAGCCAAGAAAGAGGGGCAACTAATGAAAAACTGTTTTTT | CASSQERGATNEKLFF
TRBJ2-1 | . | TRBV19 | . | TGTGCCAGTAGTATGGGAGCGTCCGGCAATGAGCAGTTCTTC | CASSMGASGNEQFF
TRBJ1-1 | . | TRBV9 | . | TGTGCCAGCAGCGCGGGTTCTCTCGGGAACACTGAAGCTTTCTTT | CASSAGSLGNTEAFF
TRBJ2-7 | . | TRBV28 | TRBD1 | TGTGCCAACAGGACGGGACAGACATTGGGGGAGCAGTACTTC | CANRTGQTLGEQYF
TRBJ2-3 | . | TRBV7-9 | . | TGTGCCAGCAGCTTAATGGCCGACTCGGGTACGCAGTATTTT | CASSLMADSGTQYF
TRBJ2-1 | . | TRBV14 | . | TGTGCCAGCAGCCAAGCTCGAAGCATTCAGTTCTTC | CASSQARSIQFF
TRBJ2-3 | . | TRBV20-1 | TRBD2 | TGCAGTGCTAGTGGGGGTAGCGGGAGAACAGATACGCAGTATTTT | CSASGGSGRTDTQYF
TRBJ2-7 | many | TRBV28 | . | TGTGCCAGCAGTTTCCGGGCCAACCAGCCCGGGATCCCCTACGAGCAGTACTTC | CASSFRANQPGIPYEQYF
TRBJ1-5 | . | TRBV6-6 | TRBD1 | TGTGCCAGCAGTCCGGGACAGGTCGATCAGCCCCAGCATTTT | CASSPGQVDQPQHF
TRBJ1-2 | . | TRBV28 | TRBD1 | TGTGCCAGCAGTTACAGGGGGTCCTATGGCTACACCTTC | CASSYRGSYGYTF